The 4 T cell receptor beta chains given below trace back to one sample, sequenced in a study of blood T cells in healthy people across ages. A J-beta primer mix and a sample-barcoded 5' primer were used in a second PCR of roughly 7 to 12 cycles. TCRdb independently ran MiXCR on the 5' RACE reads; one entry per CDR3 protein. Of 700,000 to 1,000,000 distinct CDR3 sequences in the sample, roughly 44% were seen once. What was sequenced was blood. All receptors come from a man in his 60s in good health.

The genes are TRBV4-3 and TRBJ2-6, with 7 bases aligning to TRBD1. The CDR3 totals 16 residues. V gave up 3 bases and J gave up 4 bases; unmatched junction bases: 6. Germline V gene sequence: CDR1 LGHNA, CDR2 YSLEER. The CDR3 sequence: CASSQAQGTGANVLTF. The CDR3 bases are TGCGCCAGCAGCCAGGCACAGGGGACAGGGGCCAACGTCCTGACTTTC.

A note on this clonotype: A read error may explain this, as a much larger clone is one base away. The CDR3 DNA reads TGTGCCAGCAGCGCAACCGTACGAGCGGGGGGTGAGCAGTACTTC. This encodes CASSATVRAGGEQYF. The chain recombines TRBV7-2 with TRBJ2-1, with 9 nucleotides matching TRBD2. The J call may be in error: the DNA end matches TRBJ2-7 better. The CDR3 consists of 15 residues. CDR1 SGHTA and CDR2 FQGNSA come from the germline V gene.

This clonotype was observed a handful of times. This sequence joins TRBV20-1 and TRBJ2-7; no reliable D call. CDR1 and CDR2 (germline): DFQATT, SNEGSKA (reference sequence). The CDR3 loop spans 14 amino acids. With 3 bases removed from V and 2 bases from J, the gap between germline ends came to 14 bases. In DNA, the CDR3 is TGCAGTGCTAGTCAGATAGACACGACCTACGAGCAGTACTTC. Translation gives CSASQIDTTYEQYF.

The rearrangement joins TRBV18 to TRBJ2-1; D is unresolved. Germline CDR1 reads KGHSH; CDR2 reads LQKENI. The CDR3 loop spans 14 amino acids. Deletions cut 6 bases from V and 4 bases from J, with 13 bases between. As DNA, the CDR3 is TGTGCCAGCTCCCCTGAGGTGGGTTACAATGAGCAGTTCTTC. Protein: CASSPEVGYNEQFF.